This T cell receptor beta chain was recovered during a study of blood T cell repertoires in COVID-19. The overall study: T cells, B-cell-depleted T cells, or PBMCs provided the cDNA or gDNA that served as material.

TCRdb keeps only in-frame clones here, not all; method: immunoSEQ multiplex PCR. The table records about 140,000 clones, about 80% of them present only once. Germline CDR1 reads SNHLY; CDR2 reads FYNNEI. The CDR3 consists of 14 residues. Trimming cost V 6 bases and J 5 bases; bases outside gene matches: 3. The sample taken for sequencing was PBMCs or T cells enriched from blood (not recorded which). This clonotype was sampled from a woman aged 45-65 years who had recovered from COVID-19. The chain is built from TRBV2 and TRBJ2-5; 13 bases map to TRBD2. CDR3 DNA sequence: TGTGCCAGCAGACCGGGACTAGCGGGGGAGACCCAGTACTTC. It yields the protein CASRPGLAGETQYF.